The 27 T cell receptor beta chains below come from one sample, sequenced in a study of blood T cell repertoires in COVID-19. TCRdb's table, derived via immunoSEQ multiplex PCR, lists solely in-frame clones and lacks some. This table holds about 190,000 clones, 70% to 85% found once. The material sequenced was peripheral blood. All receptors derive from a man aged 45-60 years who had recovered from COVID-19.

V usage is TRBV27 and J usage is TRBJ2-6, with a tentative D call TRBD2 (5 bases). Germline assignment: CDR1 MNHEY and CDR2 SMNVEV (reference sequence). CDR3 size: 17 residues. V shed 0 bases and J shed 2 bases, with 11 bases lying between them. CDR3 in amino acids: CASSLSPGSTGANVLTF. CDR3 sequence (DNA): TGTGCCAGCAGTTTATCTCCTGGGAGCACTGGGGCCAACGTCCTGACTTTC.

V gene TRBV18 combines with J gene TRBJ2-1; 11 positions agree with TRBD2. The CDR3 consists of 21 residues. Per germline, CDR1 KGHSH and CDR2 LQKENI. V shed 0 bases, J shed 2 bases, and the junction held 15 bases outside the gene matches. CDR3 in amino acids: CASSPPRVAGGPPVPYNEQFF. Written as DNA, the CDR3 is TGTGCCAGCTCACCACCTCGGGTAGCGGGAGGGCCACCCGTCCCCTACAATGAGCAGTTCTTC. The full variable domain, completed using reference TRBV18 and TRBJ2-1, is NAGVMQNPRHLVRRRGQEARLRCSPMKGHSHVYWYRQLPEEGLKFMVYLQKENIIDESGMPKERFSAEFPKEGPSILRIQQVVRGDSAAYFCASSPPRVAGGPPVPYNEQFFGPGTRLTVL.

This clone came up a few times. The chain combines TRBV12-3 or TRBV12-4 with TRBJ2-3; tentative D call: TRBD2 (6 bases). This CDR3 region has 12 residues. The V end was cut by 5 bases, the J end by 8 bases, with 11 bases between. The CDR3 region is CASSDRDFTQYF. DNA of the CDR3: TGTGCCAGCAGTGACCGGGACTTTACGCAGTATTTT.

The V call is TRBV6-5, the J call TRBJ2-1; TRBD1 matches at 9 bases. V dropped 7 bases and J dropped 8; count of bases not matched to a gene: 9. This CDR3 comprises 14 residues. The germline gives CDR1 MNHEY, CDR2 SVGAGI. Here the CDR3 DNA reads TGTGCCAGCATCGATCCCCGGGACAGGGATGAGCAGTTCTTC. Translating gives CASIDPRDRDEQFF.

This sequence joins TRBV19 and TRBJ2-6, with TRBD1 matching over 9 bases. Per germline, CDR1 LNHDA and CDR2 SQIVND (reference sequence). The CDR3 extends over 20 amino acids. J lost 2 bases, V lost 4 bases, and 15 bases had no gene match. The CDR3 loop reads CASSRGPGQGSLPGANVLTF. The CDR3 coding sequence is TGTGCCAGTAGTAGAGGACCGGGACAGGGAAGCCTTCCTGGGGCCAACGTCCTGACTTTC.

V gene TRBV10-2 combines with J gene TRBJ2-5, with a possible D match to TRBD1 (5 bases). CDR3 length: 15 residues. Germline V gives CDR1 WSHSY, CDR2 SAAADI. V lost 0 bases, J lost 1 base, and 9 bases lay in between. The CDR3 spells CASSESNQGQETQYF. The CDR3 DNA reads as TGCGCCAGCAGTGAGTCGAACCAGGGCCAAGAGACCCAGTACTTC.

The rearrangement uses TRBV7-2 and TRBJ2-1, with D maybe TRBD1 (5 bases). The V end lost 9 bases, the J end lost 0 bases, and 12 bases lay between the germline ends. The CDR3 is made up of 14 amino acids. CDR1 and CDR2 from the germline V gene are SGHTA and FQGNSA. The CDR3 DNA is TGTGCCAGTGATGTTGGGGCCTCCTACAATGAGCAGTTCTTC. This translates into CASDVGASYNEQFF.

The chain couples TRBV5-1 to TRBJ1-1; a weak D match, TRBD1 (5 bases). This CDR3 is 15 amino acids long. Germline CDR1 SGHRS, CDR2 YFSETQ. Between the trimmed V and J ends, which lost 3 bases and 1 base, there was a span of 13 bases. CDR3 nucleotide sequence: TGCGCCAGCAGCTCCTCCCCCGACAGGAACACTGAAGCTTTCTTT. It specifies CASSSSPDRNTEAFF.

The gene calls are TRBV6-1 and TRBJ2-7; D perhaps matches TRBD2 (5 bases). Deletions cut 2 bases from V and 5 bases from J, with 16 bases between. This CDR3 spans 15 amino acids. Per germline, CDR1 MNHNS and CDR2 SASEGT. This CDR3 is CASSEQGGGRNEQYF. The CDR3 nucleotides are TGTGCCAGCAGTGAACAAGGCGGAGGTAGGAACGAGCAGTACTTC.

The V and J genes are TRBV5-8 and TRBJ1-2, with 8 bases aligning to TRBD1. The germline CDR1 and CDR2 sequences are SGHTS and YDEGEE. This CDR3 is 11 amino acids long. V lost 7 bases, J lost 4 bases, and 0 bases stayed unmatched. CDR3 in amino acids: CASGQGYGYTF. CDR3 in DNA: TGTGCCAGCGGACAGGGCTATGGCTACACCTTC.

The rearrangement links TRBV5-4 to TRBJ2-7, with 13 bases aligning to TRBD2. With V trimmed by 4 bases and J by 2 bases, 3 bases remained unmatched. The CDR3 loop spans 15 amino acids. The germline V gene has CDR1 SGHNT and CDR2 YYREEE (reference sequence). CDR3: CASSLTSGRAYEQYF. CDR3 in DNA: TGTGCCAGCAGCCTTACTAGCGGGAGGGCCTACGAGCAGTACTTC.

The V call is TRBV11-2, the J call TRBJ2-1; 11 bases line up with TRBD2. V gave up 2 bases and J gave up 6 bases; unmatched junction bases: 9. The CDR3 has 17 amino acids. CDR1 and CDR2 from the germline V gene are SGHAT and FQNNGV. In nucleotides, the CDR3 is TGTGCCAGCAGCTTAATTGGCGGGACTAGCGGACGCAATGAGCAGTTCTTC. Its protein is CASSLIGGTSGRNEQFF.

CDR3 coding DNA: TGTGCCAGCAGTGGTTTTGACAGGGAGGAGAAATCTGGGGCCAACGTCCTGACTTTC. Translated, it gives CASSGFDREEKSGANVLTF. V gene TRBV6-1 combines with J gene TRBJ2-6, with D tentatively TRBD1 (7 bases). The length of the CDR3 is 19 residues. V was trimmed by 4 bases and J by 1 base, leaving 20 bases between them. Germline loops: CDR1 MNHNS, CDR2 SASEGT.

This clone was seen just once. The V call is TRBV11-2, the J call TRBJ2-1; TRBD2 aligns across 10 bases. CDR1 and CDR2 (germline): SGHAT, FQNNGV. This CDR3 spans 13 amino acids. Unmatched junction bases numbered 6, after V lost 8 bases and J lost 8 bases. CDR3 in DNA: TGTGCCAGCCTTCCAGCGGGAGGGCATGAGCAGTTCTTC. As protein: CASLPAGGHEQFF.

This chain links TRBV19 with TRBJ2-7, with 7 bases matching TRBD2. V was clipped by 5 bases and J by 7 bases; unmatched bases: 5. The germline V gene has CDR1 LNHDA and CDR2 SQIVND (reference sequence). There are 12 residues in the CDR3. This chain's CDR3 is CASSRSGGEQYF. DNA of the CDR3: TGTGCCAGTAGTCGATCGGGAGGTGAGCAGTACTTC. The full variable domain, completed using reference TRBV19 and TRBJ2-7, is DGGITQSPKYLFRKEGQNVTLSCEQNLNHDAMYWYRQDPGQGLRLIYYSQIVNDFQKGDIAEGYSVSREKKESFPLTVTSAQKNPTAFYLCASSRSGGEQYFGPGTRLTVT.

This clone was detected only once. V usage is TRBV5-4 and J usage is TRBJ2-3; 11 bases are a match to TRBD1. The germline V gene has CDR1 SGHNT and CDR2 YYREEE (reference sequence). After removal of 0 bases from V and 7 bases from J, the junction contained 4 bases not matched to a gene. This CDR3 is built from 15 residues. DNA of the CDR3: TGTGCCAGCAGCTTGGGGACAGGGGGCATAAATACGCAGTATTTT. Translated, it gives CASSLGTGGINTQYF. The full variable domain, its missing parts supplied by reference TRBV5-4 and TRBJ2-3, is ETGVTQSPTHLIKTRGQQVTLRCSSQSGHNTVSWYQQALGQGPQFIFQYYREEENGRGNFPPRFSGLQFPNYSSELNVNALELDDSALYLCASSLGTGGINTQYFGPGTRLTVL.

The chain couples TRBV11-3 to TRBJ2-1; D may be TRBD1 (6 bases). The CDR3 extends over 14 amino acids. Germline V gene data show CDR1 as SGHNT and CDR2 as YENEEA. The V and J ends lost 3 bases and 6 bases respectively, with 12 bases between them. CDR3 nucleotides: TGTGCCAGCAGCTTGTCCAGGGGAAGCAATGAGCAGTTCTTC. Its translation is CASSLSRGSNEQFF.

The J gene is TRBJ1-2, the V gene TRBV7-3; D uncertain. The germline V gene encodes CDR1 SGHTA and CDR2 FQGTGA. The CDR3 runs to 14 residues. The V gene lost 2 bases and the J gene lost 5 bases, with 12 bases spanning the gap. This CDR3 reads CASSLYPIEYGYTF. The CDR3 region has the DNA TGTGCCAGCAGCTTATACCCGATAGAGTATGGCTACACCTTC.

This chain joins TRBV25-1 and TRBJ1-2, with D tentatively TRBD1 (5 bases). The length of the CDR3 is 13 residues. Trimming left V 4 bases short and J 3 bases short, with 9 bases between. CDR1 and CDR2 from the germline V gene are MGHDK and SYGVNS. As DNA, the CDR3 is TGTGCCAGCAGTGGAACAGGCTACTATGGCTACACCTTC. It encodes CASSGTGYYGYTF.

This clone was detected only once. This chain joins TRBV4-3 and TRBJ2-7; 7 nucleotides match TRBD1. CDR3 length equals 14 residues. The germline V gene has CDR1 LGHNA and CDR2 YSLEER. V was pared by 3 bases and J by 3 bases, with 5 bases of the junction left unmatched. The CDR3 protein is CASSQETGFYEQYF. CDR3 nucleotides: TGCGCCAGCAGCCAGGAGACAGGGTTCTACGAGCAGTACTTC.

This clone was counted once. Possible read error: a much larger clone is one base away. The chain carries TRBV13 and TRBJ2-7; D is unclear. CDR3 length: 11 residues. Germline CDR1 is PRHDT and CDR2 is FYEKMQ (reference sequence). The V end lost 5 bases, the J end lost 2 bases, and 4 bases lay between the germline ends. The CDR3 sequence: CASSPAYEQYF. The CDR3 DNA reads TGTGCCAGCAGCCCCGCCTACGAGCAGTACTTC.

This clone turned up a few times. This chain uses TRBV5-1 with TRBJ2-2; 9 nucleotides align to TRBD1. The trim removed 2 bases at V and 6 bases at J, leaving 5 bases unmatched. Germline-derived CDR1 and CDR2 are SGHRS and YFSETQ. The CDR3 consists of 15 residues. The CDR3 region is CASSLSGQGPGELFF. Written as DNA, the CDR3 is TGCGCCAGCAGCTTATCCGGACAGGGGCCCGGGGAGCTGTTTTTT.

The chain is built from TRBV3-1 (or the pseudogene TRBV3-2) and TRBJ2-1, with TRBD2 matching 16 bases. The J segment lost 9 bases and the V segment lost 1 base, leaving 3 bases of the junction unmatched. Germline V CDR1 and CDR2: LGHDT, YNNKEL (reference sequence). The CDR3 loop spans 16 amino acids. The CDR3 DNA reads TGTGCCAGCAGCCAAGCCGGGACTAGCGGGAGGGCTGAGCAGTTCTTC. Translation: CASSQAGTSGRAEQFF.

In DNA, the CDR3 is TGTGCCAGCTCACCAAGGGACAGAGAGACCCAGTACTTC. As protein: CASSPRDRETQYF. This chain joins TRBV18 and TRBJ2-5, with 7 bases that match TRBD1. CDR3 length equals 13 residues. Germline V gene lookup returns CDR1 KGHSH and CDR2 LQKENI. V trimming: 2 bases; J trimming: 4 bases; junction bases outside the gene matches: 1.

The CDR3 nucleotides are TGTGCCAGCAGTTACTCGGTCAGGGGGGAGCAGTTCTTC. Protein: CASSYSVRGEQFF. The chain uses TRBV6-2 or TRBV6-3 and TRBJ2-1, with 7 bases identical to TRBD1. The CDR3 covers 13 residues. CDR1 and CDR2 from the germline V gene are MNHEY and SVGEGT. V gave up 0 bases and J gave up 10 bases; unmatched junction bases: 3.

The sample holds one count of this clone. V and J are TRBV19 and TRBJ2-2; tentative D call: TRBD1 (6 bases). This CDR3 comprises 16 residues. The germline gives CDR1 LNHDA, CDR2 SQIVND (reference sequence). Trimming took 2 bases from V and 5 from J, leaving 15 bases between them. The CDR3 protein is CASSILGTPRTGELFF. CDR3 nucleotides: TGTGCCAGTAGTATACTGGGGACACCGAGAACCGGGGAGCTGTTTTTT.

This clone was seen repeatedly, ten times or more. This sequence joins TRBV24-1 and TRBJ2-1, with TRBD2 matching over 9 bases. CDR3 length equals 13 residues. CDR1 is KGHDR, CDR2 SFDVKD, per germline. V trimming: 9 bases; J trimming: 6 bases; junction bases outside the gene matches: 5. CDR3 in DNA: TGTGCCACCGAGCCTAGCGGGATCAATGAGCAGTTCTTC. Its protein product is CATEPSGINEQFF.